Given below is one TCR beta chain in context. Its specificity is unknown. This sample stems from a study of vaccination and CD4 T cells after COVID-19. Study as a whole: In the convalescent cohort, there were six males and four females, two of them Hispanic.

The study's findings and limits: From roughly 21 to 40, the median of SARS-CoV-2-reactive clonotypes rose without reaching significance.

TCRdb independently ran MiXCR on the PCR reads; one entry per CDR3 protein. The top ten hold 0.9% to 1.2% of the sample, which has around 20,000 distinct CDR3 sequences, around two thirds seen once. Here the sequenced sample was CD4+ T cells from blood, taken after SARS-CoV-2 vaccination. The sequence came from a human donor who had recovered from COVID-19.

In nucleotides, the CDR3 is TGTGCCAGCACCTACAGGGCGTCCTACACCTTC. This translates into CASTYRASYTF. The chain is built from TRBV12-3 or TRBV12-4 and TRBJ1-2; tentatively, D is TRBD1 (6 bases). V lost 7 bases, J lost 10 bases, and 13 bases lay in between. The CDR3 loop spans 11 amino acids.